Listed below are T cell receptor beta chains from one sample, sequenced in a study of PD-L1 blockade in urothelial cancer. Measured with immunoSEQ multiplex PCR; TCRdb has only the in-frame clones, and not every one. Of tens of thousands of clones detected, about 86% appear once; the ten largest clones hold around 3.2%. The sequencing used PBMCs, collected around atezolizumab (anti-PD-L1) treatment. The origin of the receptors is a man aged 65 to 85 with urothelial cancer. CDR3s include the opening cysteine and the closing phenylalanine or tryptophan. D genes are given only for firm matches.

V | length | D | CDR3
TRBV10-1 | 13 | NA | CASSEGRTLQAFF
TRBV5-1 | 13 | NA | CASSSAGNSPLHF
TRBV29-1 | 12 | NA | CSGIRDKDGYTF
TRBV6-1 | 13 | NA | CASSGTLNQPQHF
TRBV5-1 | 15 | TRBD2 | CASSASGGGANVLTF
TRBV5-1 | 16 | NA | CASSLRQPAMNTEAFF
TRBV6-5 | 15 | NA | CASSYGRGEFVGYTF
TRBV4-2 | 16 | TRBD1 | CASSQDQGQENTEAFF
TRBV28 | 15 | NA | CASSLPGARGNTIYF
TRBV7-7 | 15 | TRBD2 | CASSLEREGTDEQFF
TRBV6-5 | 13 | NA | CASSRQNNQPQHF
TRBV28 | 12 | NA | CASSPGGYEQYF
TRBV29-1 | 15 | NA | CSVEDRSRMNTEAFF
TRBV11-2 | 17 | NA | CASSLARVQRSNEKLFF
TRBV5-1 | 15 | TRBD2 | CASSPTSGKAGELFF
TRBV25-1 | 13 | NA | CASSLGLRGPQHF
TRBV5-4 | 13 | NA | CASSLDSNYGYTF
TRBV5-1 | 15 | NA | CASRSVGSRLYGYTF
TRBV29-1 | 16 | NA | CSVYEVRVRDNYEQYF
TRBV5-4 | 15 | NA | CASSPTGSSYNEQFF
TRBV14 | 16 | NA | CASSQEGGRLTGELFF
TRBV19 | 15 | TRBD1 | CASSTRHRGEEKLFF
TRBV10-1 | 14 | NA | CASSEVQESDTQYF
TRBV6-6 | 15 | TRBD1 | CASSRVKGAYNEQFF
TRBV19 | 12 | NA | CASRDYQETQYF
TRBV5-4 | 15 | NA | CASSSRMTSYNEQFF
TRBV7-2 | 12 | NA | CASSFGNTEAFF
TRBV18 | 17 | TRBD1 | CASSPTMTGKAGNTIYF
TRBV7-8 | 12 | NA | CASSLGGNIQYF
TRBV11-2 | 15 | TRBD2 | CASSPRGRNYNEQFF
TRBV4-1 | 16 | TRBD2 | CASSQDPGLADYEQYF
TRBV18 | 15 | TRBD2 | CASSPPTSGRGELFF
TRBV6-1 | 14 | NA | CASSRQISNQPQHF
TRBV9 | 15 | TRBD2 | CASSRGGLERTEQFF
TRBV27 | 15 | TRBD1 | CASSSATGGWSEQFF
TRBV30 | 18 | TRBD1 | CAWSSGTGRAIAKNIQYF
TRBV5-6 | 18 | TRBD2 | CASGGTSGRTELSYEQYF
TRBV7-2 | 14 | NA | CASRLPGGPGEQYF
TRBV6-5 | 13 | TRBD2 | CASKRESTGELFF
TRBV6-1 | 16 | TRBD1 | CASSEGRGQGFYEQYF
TRBV4-1 | 16 | TRBD1 | CASRPTTGGMSQPQHF
TRBV12-5 | 15 | TRBD2 | CASGLGTSPPETQYF
TRBV5-4 | 15 | TRBD1 | CASSLDRGSYNEQFF
TRBV6-5 | 14 | TRBD1 | CASSSLGQGYGYTF
TRBV7-7 | 13 | NA | CASSPTHRETQYF